This T cell receptor beta chain emerged from a study of shared clonotypes between healthy human individuals (dated by TCRdb to about 2020). Regarding the study in general: A couple of women and a few men aged 18 to 49 years were included in the cohort. For each donor, CD4 naive and CD4 memory were each run on three plates, CD8 naive on two plates, and CD8 memory on one plate. To estimate repertoire size and how much clonotypes are shared between individuals, the study performed deep sequencing of blood TCR repertoires from roughly five healthy adults. Libraries were prepared and TCR repertoires were sequenced by different laboratories using diverse techniques, in order to increase sequencing depth and limit assay-specific biases. Between about 0.94 and 10 billion PBMCs per donor were obtained by leukapheresis. The paper as a whole reports these results and caveats: Pairwise subsampling indicated that sequencing depth was expected to affect the degree of clonotype sharing among donors. Sampling was restricted to blood, and TCR repertoires in tissues likely differ from the TCR repertoires found in blood. When a few donors were compared, the shared fraction of clonotypes was around 5% for naive CD4, approximately 3.3% for naive CD8, roughly 2.3% for memory CD4, and less than 0.5% for memory CD8. Because the study included only a small number of donors, the genetic and exposure-history diversity represented was limited. Rarefaction of sorted-subset datasets indicated incomplete sequencing despite the large sequencing depth. Compared with non-shared clonotypes, the clonotypes found in all four sorted-subset donors had higher generation probabilities. Naive subsets generally had larger estimated clonotype richness than memory subsets did.

The donors were healthy, HIV-negative adults with no recently reported acute infections or vaccinations. Every donor was a Caucasian adult living in Nashville, Tennessee, USA. CD4+ T cells were enriched by magnetic negative selection, after which naive cells were positively selected on CD45RA and the negative fraction was taken as the memory subset. Blood was obtained by leukapheresis, after which PBMCs were separated by Ficoll-Histopaque density gradient centrifugation and cryopreserved in liquid nitrogen vapor phase. Purity and quantity of every magnetically sorted T cell population were checked by analytical flow cytometry. Genomic DNA was isolated from each sorted fraction and quantified by UV absorbance on a Nanodrop 2000c. Remarks on this clone: Its cognate antigen has yet to be identified. Base-call qualities are not available, and no considerably larger clone is one nucleotide away.

The germline V and J ends show losses of 4 bases and 5 bases respectively, and no gene match explains 7 bases of the junction. The germline V gene gives CDR1 as SGHRS and CDR2 as YFSETQ. The CDR3 measures 14 amino acids from cysteine to phenylalanine. The read is trimmed to its CDR3 DNA, 42 bases read in frame from base 1. Using the deep immunoSEQ assay, multiplex PCR amplified TCR CDR3 regions from genomic DNA. Extracted genomic DNA from each cell subset was spread evenly across all wells of several immunoSEQ 96-well plates, with each plate serving as a replicate. For sorted subsets, each replicate PCR was loaded with 150 to 250 ng genomic DNA, equivalent to about 33,000 T cell genomes. Purified libraries were quantified with a Qubit 3.0 fluorometer, sized on a Bioanalyzer 2100, and re-quantified with the KAPA Library Quantification kit. A separate single-read 150-cycle Illumina NextSeq 550 flow cell was used to sequence each immunoSEQ 96-well plate. As for how the authors treated the data: Because the immunoSEQ output held only junctional sequences and lacked quality scores, the filtering could not match the filtering applied to full-length reads. Sequences were annotated with PyIR, a Python wrapper for IgBLAST v1.9, using IMGT germline references to assign V/J genes and CDR3. Reads were removed for weak V/J assignments (E-value above 1e-6), missing CDR3, stop codons, out-of-frame junctions, or ambiguous translated residues. V3J clonotypes were defined as sequences sharing an identical inferred V gene, J gene, and CDR3 amino acid sequence. Percentage overlap between repertoires was computed as shared unique clonotypes divided by the size of the smaller repertoire. Richness of each repertoire was evaluated using RTK rarefaction, the Chao1 estimator, and Recon v2.1 estimates of unobserved clonotypes. Generation probabilities were computed with OLGA for all TCRbeta clonotypes obtained by the gDNA method from several donors. This immuneACCESS table, as held by TCRdb, lists in-frame sequences with V and J called but not all clones. Of the missing ones, under half trace to an unresolved V gene in checked studies; the others have no known cause. Clonal size and the V and J genes are those of that table, whereas D and trimming came from the DNA. The sample records some 2,000,000 clones, 90% to 96% of which are singletons. Around 0.13% of the sample goes to the ten largest clones.

The receptor was isolated from a man between 18 and 29 years old in good health. Material for sequencing was naive CD4+ T cells sorted from blood. The cell subset or site tag for this specimen amounts to: CD45RA+ positively selected. The chain couples TRBV5-1 to TRBJ2-5, with 8 bases aligning to TRBD1. The nucleotides are TGCGCCAGCAGCGCTGGACAGGGCTACGAGACCCAGTACTTC. It encodes CASSAGQGYETQYF. Joined to the reference TRBV5-1 and TRBJ2-5 proteins, this CDR3 gives the full variable domain: KAGVTQTPRYLIKTRGQQVTLSCSPISGHRSVSWYQQTPGQGLQFLFEYFSETQRNKGNFPGRFSGRQFSNSRSEMNVSTLELGDSALYLCASSAGQGYETQYFGPGTRLLVL.